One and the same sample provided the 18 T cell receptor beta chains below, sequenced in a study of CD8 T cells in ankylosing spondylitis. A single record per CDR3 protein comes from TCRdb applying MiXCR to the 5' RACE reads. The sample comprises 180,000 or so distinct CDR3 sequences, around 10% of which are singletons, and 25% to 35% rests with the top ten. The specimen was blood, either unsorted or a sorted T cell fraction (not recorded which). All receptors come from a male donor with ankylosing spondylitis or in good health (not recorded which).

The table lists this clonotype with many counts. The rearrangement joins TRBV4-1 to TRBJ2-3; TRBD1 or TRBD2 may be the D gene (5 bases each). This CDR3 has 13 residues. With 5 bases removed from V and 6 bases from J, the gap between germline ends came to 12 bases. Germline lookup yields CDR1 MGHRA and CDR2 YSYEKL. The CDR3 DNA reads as TGCGCCAGCAGCAGAGTCGAGGGGGATACGCAGTATTTT. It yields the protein CASSRVEGDTQYF.

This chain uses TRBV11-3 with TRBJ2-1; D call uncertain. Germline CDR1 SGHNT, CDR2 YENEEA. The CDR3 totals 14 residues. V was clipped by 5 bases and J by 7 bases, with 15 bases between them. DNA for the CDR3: TGTGCCAGCAGCCCCTCGGACGGTAGGAATGAGCAGTTCTTC. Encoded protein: CASSPSDGRNEQFF.

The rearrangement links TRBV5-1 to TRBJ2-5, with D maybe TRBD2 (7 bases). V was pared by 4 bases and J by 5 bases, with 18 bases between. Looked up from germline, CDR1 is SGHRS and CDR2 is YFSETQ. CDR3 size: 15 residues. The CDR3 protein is CASSNLRGAGETQYF. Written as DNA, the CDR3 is TGCGCCAGCAGCAACCTCCGGGGGGCCGGGGAGACCCAGTACTTC.

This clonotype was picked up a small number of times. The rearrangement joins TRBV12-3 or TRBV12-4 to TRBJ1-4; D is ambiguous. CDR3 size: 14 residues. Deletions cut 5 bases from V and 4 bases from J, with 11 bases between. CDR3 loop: CASSPRTFNEKLFF. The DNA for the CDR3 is TGTGCCAGCAGTCCCAGGACTTTTAATGAAAAACTGTTTTTT.

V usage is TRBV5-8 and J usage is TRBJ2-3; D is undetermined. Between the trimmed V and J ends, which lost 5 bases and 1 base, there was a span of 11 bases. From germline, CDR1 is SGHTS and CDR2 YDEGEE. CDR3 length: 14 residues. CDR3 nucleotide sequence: TGTGCCAGCAGGGCACCTCAGGGCACAGATACGCAGTATTTT. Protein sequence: CASRAPQGTDTQYF.

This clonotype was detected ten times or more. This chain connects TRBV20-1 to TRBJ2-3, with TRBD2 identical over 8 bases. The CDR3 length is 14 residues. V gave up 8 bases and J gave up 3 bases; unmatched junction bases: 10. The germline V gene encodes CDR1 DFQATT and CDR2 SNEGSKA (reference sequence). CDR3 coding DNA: TGCAGTACCCCGGGACTAGTGTCTACAGATACGCAGTATTTT. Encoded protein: CSTPGLVSTDTQYF.

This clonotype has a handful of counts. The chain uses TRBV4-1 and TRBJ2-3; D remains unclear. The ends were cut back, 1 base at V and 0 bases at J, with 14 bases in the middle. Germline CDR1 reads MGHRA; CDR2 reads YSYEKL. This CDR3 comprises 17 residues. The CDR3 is CASSQGGSLLSTDTQYF. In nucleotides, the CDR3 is TGCGCCAGCAGCCAAGGAGGTTCCCTCCTTAGCACAGATACGCAGTATTTT.

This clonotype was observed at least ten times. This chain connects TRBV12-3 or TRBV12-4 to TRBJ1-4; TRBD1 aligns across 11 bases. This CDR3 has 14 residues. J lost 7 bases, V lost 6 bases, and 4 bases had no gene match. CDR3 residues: CASSRTGGGEKLFF. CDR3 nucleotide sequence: TGTGCCAGCAGCCGGACAGGGGGCGGTGAAAAACTGTTTTTT.

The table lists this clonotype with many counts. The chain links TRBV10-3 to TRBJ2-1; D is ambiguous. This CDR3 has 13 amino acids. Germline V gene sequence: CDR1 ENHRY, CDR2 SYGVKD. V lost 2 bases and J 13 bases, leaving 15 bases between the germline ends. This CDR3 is CAISEPRRFTQFF. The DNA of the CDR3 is TGTGCCATCAGTGAGCCAAGAAGGTTTACCCAGTTCTTC.

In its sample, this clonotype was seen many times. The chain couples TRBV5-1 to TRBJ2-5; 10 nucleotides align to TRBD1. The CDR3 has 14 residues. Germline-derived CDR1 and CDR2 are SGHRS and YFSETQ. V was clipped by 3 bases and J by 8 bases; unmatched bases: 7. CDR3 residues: CASSSTGTGDTQYF. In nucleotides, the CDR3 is TGCGCCAGCAGCTCGACCGGGACAGGGGACACCCAGTACTTC.

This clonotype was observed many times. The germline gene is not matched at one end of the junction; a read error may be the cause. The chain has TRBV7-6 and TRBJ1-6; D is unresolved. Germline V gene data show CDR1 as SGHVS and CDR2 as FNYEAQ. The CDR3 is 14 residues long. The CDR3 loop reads CASSLGQSLSPLHF. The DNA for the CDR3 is TGTGCCAGCAGTTTAGGGCAATCCCTTTCACCCCTCCACTTT.

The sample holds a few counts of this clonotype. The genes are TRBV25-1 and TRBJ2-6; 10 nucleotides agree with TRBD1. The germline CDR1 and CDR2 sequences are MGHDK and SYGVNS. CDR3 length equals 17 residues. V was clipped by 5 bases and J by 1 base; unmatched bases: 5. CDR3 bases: TGTGCCAGCAGTTTGACAGGGGGCGCGTCTGGGGCCAACGTCCTGACTTTC. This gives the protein CASSLTGGASGANVLTF.

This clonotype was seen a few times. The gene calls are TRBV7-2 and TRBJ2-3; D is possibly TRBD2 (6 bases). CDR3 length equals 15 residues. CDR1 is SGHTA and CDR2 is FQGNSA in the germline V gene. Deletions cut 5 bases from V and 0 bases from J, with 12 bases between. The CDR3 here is CASSTGTSSTDTQYF. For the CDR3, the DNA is TGTGCCAGCAGCACCGGGACTTCTAGCACAGATACGCAGTATTTT.

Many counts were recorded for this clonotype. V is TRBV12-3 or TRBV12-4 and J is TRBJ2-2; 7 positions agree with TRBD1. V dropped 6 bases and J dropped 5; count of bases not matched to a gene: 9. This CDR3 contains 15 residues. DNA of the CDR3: TGTGCCAGCAGCCAGACAGGGTTGAGGACCGGGGAGCTGTTTTTT. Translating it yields CASSQTGLRTGELFF.

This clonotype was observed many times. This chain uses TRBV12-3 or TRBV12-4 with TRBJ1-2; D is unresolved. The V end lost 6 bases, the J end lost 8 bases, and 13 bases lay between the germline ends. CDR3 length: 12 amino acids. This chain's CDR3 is CASSPGRGGYTF. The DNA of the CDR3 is TGTGCCAGCAGCCCAGGACGCGGGGGCTACACCTTC.

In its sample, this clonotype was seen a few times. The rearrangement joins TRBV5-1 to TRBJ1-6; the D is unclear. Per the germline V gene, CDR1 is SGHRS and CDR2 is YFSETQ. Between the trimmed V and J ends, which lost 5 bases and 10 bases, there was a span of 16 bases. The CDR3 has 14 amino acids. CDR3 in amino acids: CASSASPRRSPLHF. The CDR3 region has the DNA TGCGCCAGCAGTGCGTCGCCGCGCCGCTCACCCCTCCACTTT. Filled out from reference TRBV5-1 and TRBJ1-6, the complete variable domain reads KAGVTQTPRYLIKTRGQQVTLSCSPISGHRSVSWYQQTPGQGLQFLFEYFSETQRNKGNFPGRFSGRQFSNSRSEMNVSTLELGDSALYLCASSASPRRSPLHFGNGTRLTVT.

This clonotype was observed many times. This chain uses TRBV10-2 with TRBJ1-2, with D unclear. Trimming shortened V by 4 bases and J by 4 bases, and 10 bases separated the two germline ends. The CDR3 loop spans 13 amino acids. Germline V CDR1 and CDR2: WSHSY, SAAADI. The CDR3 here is CASSGSNSYGYTF. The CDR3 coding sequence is TGCGCCAGCAGTGGCTCCAACAGCTATGGCTACACCTTC.

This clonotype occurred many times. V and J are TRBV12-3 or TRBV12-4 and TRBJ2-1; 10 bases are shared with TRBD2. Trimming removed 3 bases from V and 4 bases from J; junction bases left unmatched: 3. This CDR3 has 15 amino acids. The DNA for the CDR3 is TGTGCCAGCAGTTTCAGTAGCGGGGGGTACAATGAGCAGTTCTTC. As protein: CASSFSSGGYNEQFF.